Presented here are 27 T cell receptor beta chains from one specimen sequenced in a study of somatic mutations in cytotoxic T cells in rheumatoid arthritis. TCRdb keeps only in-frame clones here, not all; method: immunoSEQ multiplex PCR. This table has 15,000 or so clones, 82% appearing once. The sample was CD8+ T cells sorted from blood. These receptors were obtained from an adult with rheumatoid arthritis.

CDR3 residues: CASREADSTDTQYF. The DNA of the CDR3 is TGTGCCAGCAGGGAAGCGGATAGCACAGATACGCAGTATTTT. The chain carries TRBV6-4 and TRBJ2-3; TRBD2 might be the D (5 bases). Germline CDR1 is MRHNA and CDR2 is SNTAGT. This CDR3 spans 14 amino acids. The V and J ends lost 6 bases and 0 bases respectively, with 10 bases between them.

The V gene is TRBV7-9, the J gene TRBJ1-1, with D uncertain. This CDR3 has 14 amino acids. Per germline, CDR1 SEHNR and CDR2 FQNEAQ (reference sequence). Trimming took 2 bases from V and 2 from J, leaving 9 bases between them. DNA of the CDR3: TGTGCCAGCAGCTTAATGGGAGCAAACACTGAAGCTTTCTTT. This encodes CASSLMGANTEAFF. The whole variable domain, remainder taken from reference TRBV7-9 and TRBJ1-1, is DTGVSQNPRHKITKRGQNVTFRCDPISEHNRLYWYRQTLGQGPEFLTYFQNEAQLEKSRLLSDRFSAERPKGSFSTLEIQRTEQGDSAMYLCASSLMGANTEAFFGQGTRLTVV.

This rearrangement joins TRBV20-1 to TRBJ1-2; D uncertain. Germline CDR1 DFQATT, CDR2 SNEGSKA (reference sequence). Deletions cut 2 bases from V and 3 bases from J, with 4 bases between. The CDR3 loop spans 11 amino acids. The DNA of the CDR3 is TGCAGTGCTAGAAAGGACTATGGCTACACCTTC. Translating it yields CSARKDYGYTF.

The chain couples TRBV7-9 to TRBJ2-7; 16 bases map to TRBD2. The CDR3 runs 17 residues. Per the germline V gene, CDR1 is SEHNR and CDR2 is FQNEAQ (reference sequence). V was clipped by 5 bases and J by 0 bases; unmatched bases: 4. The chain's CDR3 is CASSPGLAGGNSYEQYF. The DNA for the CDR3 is TGTGCCAGCAGCCCGGGACTAGCGGGGGGGAACTCCTACGAGCAGTACTTC.

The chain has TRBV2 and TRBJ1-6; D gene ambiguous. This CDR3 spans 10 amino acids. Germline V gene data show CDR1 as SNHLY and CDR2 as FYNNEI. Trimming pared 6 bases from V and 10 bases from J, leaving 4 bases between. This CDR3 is CASRGSPLHF. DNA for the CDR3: TGTGCCAGCAGAGGGTCACCCCTCCACTTT.

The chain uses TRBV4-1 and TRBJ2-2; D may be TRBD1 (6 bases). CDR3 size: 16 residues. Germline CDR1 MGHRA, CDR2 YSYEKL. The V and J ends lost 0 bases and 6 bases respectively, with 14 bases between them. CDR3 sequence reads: CASSQDARGGPGELFF. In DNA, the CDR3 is TGCGCCAGCAGCCAAGATGCCAGAGGGGGACCCGGGGAGCTGTTTTTT.

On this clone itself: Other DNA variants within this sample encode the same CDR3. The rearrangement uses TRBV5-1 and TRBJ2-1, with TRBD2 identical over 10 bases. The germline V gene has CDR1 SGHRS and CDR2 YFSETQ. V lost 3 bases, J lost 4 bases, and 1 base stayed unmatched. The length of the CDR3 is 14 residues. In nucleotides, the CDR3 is TGCGCCAGCAGCTCAGCGGGAGGGTACAATGAGCAGTTCTTC. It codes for CASSSAGGYNEQFF.

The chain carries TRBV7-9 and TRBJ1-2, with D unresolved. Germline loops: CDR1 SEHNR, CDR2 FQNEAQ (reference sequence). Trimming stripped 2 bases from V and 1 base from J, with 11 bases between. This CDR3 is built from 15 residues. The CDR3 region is CASSLLPGDNYGYTF. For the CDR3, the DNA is TGTGCCAGCAGCTTACTGCCCGGGGATAACTATGGCTACACCTTC.

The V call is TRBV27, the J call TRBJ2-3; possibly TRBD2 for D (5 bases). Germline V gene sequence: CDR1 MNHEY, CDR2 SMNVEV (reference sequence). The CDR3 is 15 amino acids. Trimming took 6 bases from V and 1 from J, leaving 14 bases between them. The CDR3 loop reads CASRIGYSGTDTQYF. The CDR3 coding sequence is TGTGCCAGCAGGATTGGTTATAGCGGCACAGATACGCAGTATTTT.

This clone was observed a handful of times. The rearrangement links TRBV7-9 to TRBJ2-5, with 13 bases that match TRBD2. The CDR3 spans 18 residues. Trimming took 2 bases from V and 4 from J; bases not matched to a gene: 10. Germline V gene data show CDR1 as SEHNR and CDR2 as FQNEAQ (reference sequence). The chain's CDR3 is CASSLWGLAGQGRETQYF. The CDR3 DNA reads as TGTGCCAGCAGCTTATGGGGACTAGCGGGACAAGGGCGAGAGACCCAGTACTTC. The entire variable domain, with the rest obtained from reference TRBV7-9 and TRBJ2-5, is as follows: DTGVSQNPRHKITKRGQNVTFRCDPISEHNRLYWYRQTLGQGPEFLTYFQNEAQLEKSRLLSDRFSAERPKGSFSTLEIQRTEQGDSAMYLCASSLWGLAGQGRETQYFGPGTRLLVL.

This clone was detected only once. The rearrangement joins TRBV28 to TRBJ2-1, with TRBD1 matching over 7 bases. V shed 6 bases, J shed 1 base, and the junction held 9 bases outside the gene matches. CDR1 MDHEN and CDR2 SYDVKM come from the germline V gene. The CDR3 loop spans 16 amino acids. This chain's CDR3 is CASRQIAGGSYNEQFF. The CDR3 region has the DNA TGTGCCAGCAGGCAGATCGCAGGGGGATCCTACAATGAGCAGTTCTTC.

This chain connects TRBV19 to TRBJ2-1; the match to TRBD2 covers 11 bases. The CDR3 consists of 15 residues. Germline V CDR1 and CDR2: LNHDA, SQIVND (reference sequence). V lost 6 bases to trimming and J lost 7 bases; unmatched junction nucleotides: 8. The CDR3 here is CASSLTSGRLNEQFF. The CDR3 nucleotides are TGTGCCAGTAGCCTAACTAGCGGGAGATTAAATGAGCAGTTCTTC.

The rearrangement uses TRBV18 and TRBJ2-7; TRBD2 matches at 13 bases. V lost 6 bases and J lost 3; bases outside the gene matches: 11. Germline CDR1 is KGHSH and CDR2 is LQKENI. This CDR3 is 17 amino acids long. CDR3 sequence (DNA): TGTGCCAGCTCCCCTGTGACTAGCGGGGGGAGGGTCTACGAGCAGTACTTC. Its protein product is CASSPVTSGGRVYEQYF. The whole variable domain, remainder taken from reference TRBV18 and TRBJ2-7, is NAGVMQNPRHLVRRRGQEARLRCSPMKGHSHVYWYRQLPEEGLKFMVYLQKENIIDESGMPKERFSAEFPKEGPSILRIQQVVRGDSAAYFCASSPVTSGGRVYEQYFGPGTRLTVT.

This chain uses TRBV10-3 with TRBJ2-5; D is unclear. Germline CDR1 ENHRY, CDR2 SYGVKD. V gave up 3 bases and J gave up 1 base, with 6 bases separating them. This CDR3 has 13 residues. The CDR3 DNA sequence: TGTGCCATCAGTGACGAGTTCCAAGAGACCCAGTACTTC. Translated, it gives CAISDEFQETQYF.

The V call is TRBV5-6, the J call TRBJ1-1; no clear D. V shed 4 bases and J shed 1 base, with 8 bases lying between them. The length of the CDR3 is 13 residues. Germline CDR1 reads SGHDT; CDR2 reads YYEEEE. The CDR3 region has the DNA TGTGCCAGCAGCGCGGGGTGGAACACTGAAGCTTTCTTT. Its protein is CASSAGWNTEAFF. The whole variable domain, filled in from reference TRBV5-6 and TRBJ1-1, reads DAGVTQSPTHLIKTRGQQVTLRCSPKSGHDTVSWYQQALGQGPQFIFQYYEEEERQRGNFPDRFSGHQFPNYSSELNVNALLLGDSALYLCASSAGWNTEAFFGQGTRLTVV.

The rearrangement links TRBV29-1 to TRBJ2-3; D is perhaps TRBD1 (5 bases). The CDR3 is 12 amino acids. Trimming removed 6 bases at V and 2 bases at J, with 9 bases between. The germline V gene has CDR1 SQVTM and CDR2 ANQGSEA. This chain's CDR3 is CSVGVPTDTQYF. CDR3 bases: TGCAGCGTAGGGGTCCCCACAGATACGCAGTATTTT.

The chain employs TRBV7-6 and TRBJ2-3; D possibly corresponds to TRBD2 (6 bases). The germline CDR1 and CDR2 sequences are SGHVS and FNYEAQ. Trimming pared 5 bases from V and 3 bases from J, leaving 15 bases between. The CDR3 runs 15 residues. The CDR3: CASSPLAMGTDTQYF. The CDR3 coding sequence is TGTGCCAGCAGCCCGCTAGCGATGGGGACAGATACGCAGTATTTT.

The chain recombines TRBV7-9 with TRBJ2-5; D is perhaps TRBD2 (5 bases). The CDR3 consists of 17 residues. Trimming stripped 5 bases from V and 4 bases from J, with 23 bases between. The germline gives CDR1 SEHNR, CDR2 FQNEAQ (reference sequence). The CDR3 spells CASSPIRTGRSLETQYF. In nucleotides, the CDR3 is TGTGCCAGCAGCCCGATCAGGACTGGTAGGTCCCTAGAGACCCAGTACTTC.

The CDR3 DNA reads as TGTGCCAGCAGCTTGGGACTAGCGGCGGGGGCCGGCGAGCAGTACTTC. Its translation is CASSLGLAAGAGEQYF. This chain joins TRBV5-6 and TRBJ2-7; 9 positions match TRBD2. V gave up 0 bases and J gave up 6 bases; unmatched junction bases: 10. The CDR3 is 16 amino acids. CDR1 SGHDT and CDR2 YYEEEE come from the germline V gene.

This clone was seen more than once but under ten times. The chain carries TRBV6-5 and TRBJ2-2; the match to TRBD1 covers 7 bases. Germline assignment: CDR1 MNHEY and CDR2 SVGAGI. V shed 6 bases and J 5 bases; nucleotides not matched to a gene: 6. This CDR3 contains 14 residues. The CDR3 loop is CASSLTGSTGELFF. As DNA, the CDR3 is TGTGCCAGCAGCTTGACAGGGTCTACCGGGGAGCTGTTTTTT.

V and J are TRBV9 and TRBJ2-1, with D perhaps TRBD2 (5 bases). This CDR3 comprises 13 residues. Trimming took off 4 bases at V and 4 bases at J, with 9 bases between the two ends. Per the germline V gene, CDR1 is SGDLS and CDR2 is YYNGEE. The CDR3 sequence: CASSPGLYNEQFF. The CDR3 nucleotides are TGTGCCAGCAGCCCTGGACTGTACAATGAGCAGTTCTTC.

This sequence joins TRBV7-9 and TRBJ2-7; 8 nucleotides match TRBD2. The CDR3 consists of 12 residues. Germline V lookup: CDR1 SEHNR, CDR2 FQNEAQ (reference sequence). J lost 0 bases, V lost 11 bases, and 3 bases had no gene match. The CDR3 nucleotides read TGTGCCGGCACTAGCGGCTCCTACGAGCAGTACTTC. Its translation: CAGTSGSYEQYF.

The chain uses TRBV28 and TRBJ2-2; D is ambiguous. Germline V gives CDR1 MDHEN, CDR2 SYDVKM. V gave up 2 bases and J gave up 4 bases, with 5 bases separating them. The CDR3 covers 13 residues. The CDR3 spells CASSLRITGELFF. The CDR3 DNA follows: TGTGCCAGCAGTTTACGGATCACCGGGGAGCTGTTTTTT. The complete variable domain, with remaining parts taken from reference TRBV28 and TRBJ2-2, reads DVKVTQSSRYLVKRTGEKVFLECVQDMDHENMFWYRQDPGLGLRLIYFSYDVKMKEKGDIPEGYSVSREKKERFSLILESASTNQTSMYLCASSLRITGELFFGEGSRLTVL.

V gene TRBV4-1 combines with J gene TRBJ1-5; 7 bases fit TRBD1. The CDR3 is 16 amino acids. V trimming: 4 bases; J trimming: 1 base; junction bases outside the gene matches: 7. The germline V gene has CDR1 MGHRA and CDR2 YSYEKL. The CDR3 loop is CASSPEQGISNQPQHF. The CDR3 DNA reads TGCGCCAGCAGCCCCGAACAGGGGATAAGCAATCAGCCCCAGCATTTT.

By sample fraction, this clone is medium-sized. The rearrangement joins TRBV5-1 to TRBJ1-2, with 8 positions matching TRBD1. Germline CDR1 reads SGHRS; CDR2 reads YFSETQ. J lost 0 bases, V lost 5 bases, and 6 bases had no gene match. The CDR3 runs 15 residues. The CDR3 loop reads CASRETGGANYGYTF. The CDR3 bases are TGCGCCAGCAGGGAAACAGGGGGAGCTAACTATGGCTACACCTTC.

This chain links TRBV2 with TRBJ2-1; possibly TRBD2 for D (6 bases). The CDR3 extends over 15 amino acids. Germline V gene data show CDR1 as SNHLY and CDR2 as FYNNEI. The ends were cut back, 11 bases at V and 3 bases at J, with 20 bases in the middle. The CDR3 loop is CAGLPGTFHYNEQFF. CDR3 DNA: TGTGCCGGGCTACCCGGGACTTTTCACTACAATGAGCAGTTCTTC.

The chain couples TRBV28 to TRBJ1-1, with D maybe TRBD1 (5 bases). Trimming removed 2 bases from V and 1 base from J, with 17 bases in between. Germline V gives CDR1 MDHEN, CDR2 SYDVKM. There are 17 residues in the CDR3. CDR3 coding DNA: TGTGCCAGCAGTTTAAATGTATGGGGGGATGAGAACACTGAAGCTTTCTTT. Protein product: CASSLNVWGDENTEAFF.